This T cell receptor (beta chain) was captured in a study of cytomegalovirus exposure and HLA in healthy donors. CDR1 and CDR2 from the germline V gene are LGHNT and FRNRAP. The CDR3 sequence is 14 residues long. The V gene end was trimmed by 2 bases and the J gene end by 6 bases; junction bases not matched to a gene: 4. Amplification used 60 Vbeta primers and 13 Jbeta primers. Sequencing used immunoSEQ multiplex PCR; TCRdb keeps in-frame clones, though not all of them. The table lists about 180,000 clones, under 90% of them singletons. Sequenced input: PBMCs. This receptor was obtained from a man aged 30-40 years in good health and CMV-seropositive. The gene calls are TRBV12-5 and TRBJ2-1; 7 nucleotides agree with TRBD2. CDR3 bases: TGTGCTAGTGGTTTGTCGGGAGGACGCAATGAGCAGTTCTTC. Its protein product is CASGLSGGRNEQFF. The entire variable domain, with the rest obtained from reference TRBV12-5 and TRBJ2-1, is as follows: DARVTQTPRHKVTEMGQEVTMRCQPILGHNTVFWYRQTMMQGLELLAYFRNRAPLDDSGMPKDRFSAEMPDATLATLKIQPSEPRDSAVYFCASGLSGGRNEQFFGPGTRLTVL.